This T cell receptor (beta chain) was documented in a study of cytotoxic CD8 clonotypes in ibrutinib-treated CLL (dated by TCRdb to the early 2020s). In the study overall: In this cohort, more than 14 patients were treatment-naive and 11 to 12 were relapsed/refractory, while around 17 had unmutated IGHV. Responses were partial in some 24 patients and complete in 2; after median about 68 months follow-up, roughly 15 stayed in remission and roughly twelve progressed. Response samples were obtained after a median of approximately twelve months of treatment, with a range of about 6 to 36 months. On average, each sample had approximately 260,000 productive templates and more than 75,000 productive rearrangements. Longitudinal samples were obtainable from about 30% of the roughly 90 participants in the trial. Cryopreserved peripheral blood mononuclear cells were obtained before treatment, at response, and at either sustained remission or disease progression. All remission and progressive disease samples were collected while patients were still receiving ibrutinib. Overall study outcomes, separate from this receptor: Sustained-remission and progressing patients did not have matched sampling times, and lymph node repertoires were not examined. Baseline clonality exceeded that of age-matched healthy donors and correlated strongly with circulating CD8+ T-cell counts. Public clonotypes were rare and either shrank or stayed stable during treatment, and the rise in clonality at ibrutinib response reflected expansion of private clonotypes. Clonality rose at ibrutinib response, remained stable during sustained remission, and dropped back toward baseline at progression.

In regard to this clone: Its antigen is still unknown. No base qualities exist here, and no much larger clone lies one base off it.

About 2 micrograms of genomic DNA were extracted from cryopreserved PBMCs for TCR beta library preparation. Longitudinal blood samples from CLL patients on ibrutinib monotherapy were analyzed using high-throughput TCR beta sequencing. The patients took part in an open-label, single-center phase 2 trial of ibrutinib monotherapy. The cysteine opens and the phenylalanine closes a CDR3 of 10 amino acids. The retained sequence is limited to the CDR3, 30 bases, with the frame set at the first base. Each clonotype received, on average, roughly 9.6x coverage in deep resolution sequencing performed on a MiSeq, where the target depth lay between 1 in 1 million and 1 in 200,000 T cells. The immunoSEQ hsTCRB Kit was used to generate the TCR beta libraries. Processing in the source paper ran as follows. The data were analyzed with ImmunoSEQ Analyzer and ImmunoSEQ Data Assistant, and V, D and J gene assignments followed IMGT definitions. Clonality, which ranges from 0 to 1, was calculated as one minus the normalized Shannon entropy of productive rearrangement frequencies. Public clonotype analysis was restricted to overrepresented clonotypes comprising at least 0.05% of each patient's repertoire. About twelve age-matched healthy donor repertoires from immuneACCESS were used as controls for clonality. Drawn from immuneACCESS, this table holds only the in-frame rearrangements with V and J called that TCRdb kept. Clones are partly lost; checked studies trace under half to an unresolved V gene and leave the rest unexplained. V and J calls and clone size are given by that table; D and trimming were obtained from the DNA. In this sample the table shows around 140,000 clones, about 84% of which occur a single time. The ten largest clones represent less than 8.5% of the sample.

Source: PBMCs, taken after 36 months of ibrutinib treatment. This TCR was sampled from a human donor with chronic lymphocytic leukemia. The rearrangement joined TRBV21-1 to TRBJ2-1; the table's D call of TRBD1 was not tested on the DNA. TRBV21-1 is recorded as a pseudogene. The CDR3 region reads CASWAGEQFF. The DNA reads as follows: TGTGCCAGCTGGGCCGGTGAGCAGTTCTTC.